Shown below are 25 T cell receptor beta chains from a single sample sequenced in a study of blood T cell repertoires in COVID-19. Some clones are missing from TCRdb's copy, which holds only in-frame ones; the method was immunoSEQ multiplex PCR. Of a few hundred thousand clones listed, around 91% are singletons. The specimen sequenced was peripheral blood. Source of these receptors: a woman aged 55-69 years with COVID-19, enrolled during active disease.

The gene calls are TRBV18 and TRBJ1-1; maybe TRBD1 (6 bases). Germline V lookup: CDR1 KGHSH, CDR2 LQKENI. CDR3 length: 13 residues. The V end was cut by 2 bases, the J end by 7 bases, with 11 bases between. The CDR3 DNA reads TGTGCCAGCTCACCAACGGGGGGGCTTGAAGCTTTCTTT. Protein sequence: CASSPTGGLEAFF.

The rearrangement uses TRBV29-1 and TRBJ1-2; possible D gene TRBD1, 5 bases. Germline assignment: CDR1 SQVTM and CDR2 ANQGSEA. The CDR3 extends over 13 amino acids. Trimming removed 7 bases at V and 1 base at J, with 13 bases between. Written as DNA, the CDR3 is TGCAGCGCCGACTCAGGGAATAACTATGGCTACACCTTC. Protein: CSADSGNNYGYTF.

This clone showed up just once. The chain employs TRBV5-1 and TRBJ1-1; 7 bases match TRBD1. The CDR3 loop spans 17 amino acids. With 7 bases clipped from V and 1 base from J, the junction kept 16 bases outside the gene matches. Germline V gives CDR1 SGHRS, CDR2 YFSETQ. This CDR3 is CASHEGAPVRRNTEAFF. The CDR3 region has the DNA TGCGCCAGCCACGAGGGGGCCCCTGTCCGAAGGAACACTGAAGCTTTCTTT.

This chain uses TRBV10-3 with TRBJ1-2; maybe TRBD1 (6 bases). Germline-derived CDR1 and CDR2 are ENHRY and SYGVKD. The CDR3 sequence is 14 residues long. Trimming stripped 6 bases from V and 4 bases from J, with 15 bases between. CDR3 sequence reads: CAISPDSSSYGYTF. As DNA, the CDR3 is TGTGCCATCAGCCCGGACAGTAGCAGCTATGGCTACACCTTC.

The chain couples TRBV19 to TRBJ1-4; D not certain. Deletions cut 8 bases from V and 4 bases from J, with 14 bases between. The CDR3 spans 14 residues. Germline-derived CDR1 and CDR2 are LNHDA and SQIVND (reference sequence). The CDR3 DNA sequence: TGTGCCAGTCTAGCTCGTGGAAGTAATGAAAAACTGTTTTTT. It translates to CASLARGSNEKLFF. The full variable domain, in which reference TRBV19 and TRBJ1-4 provide the parts outside the CDR3, is DGGITQSPKYLFRKEGQNVTLSCEQNLNHDAMYWYRQDPGQGLRLIYYSQIVNDFQKGDIAEGYSVSREKKESFPLTVTSAQKNPTAFYLCASLARGSNEKLFFGSGTQLSVL.

The chain links TRBV6-1 to TRBJ1-2, with 7 bases aligning to TRBD1. From germline, CDR1 is MNHNS and CDR2 SASEGT. V lost 0 bases, J lost 3 bases, and 4 bases stayed unmatched. CDR3 length equals 15 residues. The CDR3 nucleotides read TGTGCCAGCAGTGAAGCGACAGGGACGGACTATGGCTACACCTTC. Translating it yields CASSEATGTDYGYTF.

The V gene is TRBV5-4, the J gene TRBJ1-2; 11 positions agree with TRBD1. V lost 3 bases, J lost 4 bases, and 5 bases stayed unmatched. The CDR3 runs 15 residues. Germline V gene sequence: CDR1 SGHNT, CDR2 YYREEE (reference sequence). The CDR3 loop reads CASSSRDRGSYGYTF. CDR3 nucleotide sequence: TGTGCCAGCAGCTCCCGGGACAGGGGGTCCTATGGCTACACCTTC.

V and J are TRBV4-2 and TRBJ1-5, with 7 bases identical to TRBD1. The CDR3 covers 13 residues. Germline loops: CDR1 LGHNA, CDR2 YNFKEQ. J lost 15 bases, V lost 4 bases, and 12 bases had no gene match. The CDR3 nucleotides read TGTGCCAGCAGCCCGGAATATAAGGGACAGCTGCATTTT. Residues: CASSPEYKGQLHF.

The chain is built from TRBV9 and TRBJ1-3; TRBD1 matches 9 bases. With 3 bases clipped from V and 0 bases from J, the junction kept 4 bases outside the gene matches. The V gene's germline CDR1 is SGDLS and CDR2 YYNGEE. The CDR3 sequence is 16 residues long. The CDR3 DNA reads TGTGCCAGCAGCGGGACAGGGGATATCTCTGGAAACACCATATATTTT. Translating it yields CASSGTGDISGNTIYF.

The rearrangement links TRBV19 to TRBJ1-5, with D possibly being TRBD1 (5 bases). V was cut by 3 bases and J by 0 bases, with 12 bases left in between. The CDR3 totals 16 residues. Germline V gene sequence: CDR1 LNHDA, CDR2 SQIVND (reference sequence). The CDR3, as DNA: TGTGCCAGTAGTATCTTCCAACAGGTTAGCAATCAGCCCCAGCATTTT. Encoded protein: CASSIFQQVSNQPQHF. Looking up the rest from reference TRBV19 and TRBJ1-5 gives the full variable domain: DGGITQSPKYLFRKEGQNVTLSCEQNLNHDAMYWYRQDPGQGLRLIYYSQIVNDFQKGDIAEGYSVSREKKESFPLTVTSAQKNPTAFYLCASSIFQQVSNQPQHFGDGTRLSIL.

The V call is TRBV5-8, the J call TRBJ1-1; possible D gene TRBD1, 6 bases. The CDR3 extends over 13 amino acids. Germline CDR1 reads SGHTS; CDR2 reads YDEGEE. V lost 4 bases to trimming and J lost 1 base, with 8 bases between them. The CDR3 region has the DNA TGTGCCAGCAGCCGGGACACGAACACTGAAGCTTTCTTT. Translating gives CASSRDTNTEAFF.

V and J are TRBV9 and TRBJ2-5, with 11 bases lining up with TRBD2. V was pared by 0 bases and J by 2 bases, with 6 bases of the junction left unmatched. CDR1 SGDLS and CDR2 YYNGEE come from the germline V gene. CDR3 length: 17 residues. The CDR3 reads CASSVAVTSGGQETQYF. For the CDR3, the DNA is TGTGCCAGCAGCGTAGCCGTTACTAGCGGGGGTCAAGAGACCCAGTACTTC.

This rearrangement joins TRBV7-2 to TRBJ1-6; D call uncertain. The CDR3 spans 14 residues. Trimming left V 2 bases short and J 6 bases short, with 8 bases between. Germline CDR1 SGHTA, CDR2 FQGNSA. The CDR3 is CASSLNGLNSPLHF. In DNA form, the CDR3 reads TGTGCCAGCAGCTTAAATGGCCTTAATTCACCCCTCCACTTT.

V usage is TRBV5-6 and J usage is TRBJ1-5; D gene uncertain. The CDR3 is made up of 14 amino acids. CDR1 and CDR2 from the germline V gene are SGHDT and YYEEEE. Trimming cost V 6 bases and J 7 bases, with 17 bases left between them. CDR3 DNA sequence: TGTGCCAGCACCCTCGGAAGAGGGCAGCAGCCCCAGCATTTT. This codes for CASTLGRGQQPQHF.

The DNA for the CDR3 is TGTGCCAGCTCACCACCGCGGGGCAGCTCCTACAATGAGCAGTTCTTC. Its protein product is CASSPPRGSSYNEQFF. The chain links TRBV18 to TRBJ2-1, with D perhaps TRBD2 (6 bases). Per germline, CDR1 KGHSH and CDR2 LQKENI. Trimming stripped 0 bases from V and 0 bases from J, with 9 bases between. This CDR3 spans 16 amino acids.

This clone was seen only a few times. The chain recombines TRBV12-3 or TRBV12-4 with TRBJ1-5; 9 bases fit TRBD1. The CDR3 runs 13 residues. V gave up 7 bases and J gave up 4 bases; unmatched junction bases: 2. The CDR3, as DNA: TGTGCCAGCACCGGGACAGGGAATCAGCCCCAGCATTTT. It yields the protein CASTGTGNQPQHF.

CDR3: CASSVGAVGRGVEDPSNYGYTF. The CDR3 coding sequence is TGTGCCAGCAGCGTAGGGGCCGTTGGGCGTGGGGTAGAGGACCCTAGCAACTATGGCTACACCTTC. This sequence joins TRBV9 and TRBJ1-2, with D uncertain. Trimming shortened V by 0 bases and J by 2 bases, and 32 bases separated the two germline ends. The germline CDR1 and CDR2 sequences are SGDLS and YYNGEE. The CDR3 contains 22 residues. The whole variable domain, remainder taken from reference TRBV9 and TRBJ1-2, is DSGVTQTPKHLITATGQRVTLRCSPRSGDLSVYWYQQSLDQGLQFLIQYYNGEERAKGNILERFSAQQFPDLHSELNLSSLELGDSALYFCASSVGAVGRGVEDPSNYGYTFGSGTRLTVV.

The V gene is TRBV7-3, the J gene TRBJ1-2; 8 bases are a match to TRBD1. The CDR3 is 14 amino acids. Germline V gives CDR1 SGHTA, CDR2 FQGTGA. The trim removed 0 bases at V and 6 bases at J, leaving 3 bases unmatched. The CDR3 loop is CASSLTAGGNGYTF. CDR3 in DNA: TGTGCCAGCAGCTTAACGGCAGGGGGCAATGGCTACACCTTC.

A single count supports this clone. The chain carries TRBV29-1 and TRBJ2-1, with 10 bases lining up with TRBD1. The CDR3 is 13 amino acids. Germline V gene data show CDR1 as SQVTM and CDR2 as ANQGSEA. The V gene end was trimmed by 4 bases and the J gene end by 10 bases; junction bases not matched to a gene: 7. CDR3 DNA: TGCAGCGTTGGAGGACAGGGGGACGGGGAGCAGTTCTTC. This translates into CSVGGQGDGEQFF.

The V gene is TRBV7-8, the J gene TRBJ1-6, with D maybe TRBD1 (5 bases). The CDR3 loop spans 16 amino acids. Trimming took off 1 base at V and 5 bases at J, with 12 bases between the two ends. CDR1 is SGHVS, CDR2 FQNEAQ, per germline. The CDR3 nucleotides are TGTGCCAGCAGCTTAGGAGCAGGGCTGGATAATTCACCCCTCCACTTT. It encodes CASSLGAGLDNSPLHF.

V is TRBV3-1 (or the pseudogene TRBV3-2) and J is TRBJ1-2, with a tentative D call TRBD1 (5 bases). Germline CDR1 reads LGHDT; CDR2 reads YNNKEL (reference sequence). V lost 1 base and J lost 10, with 16 bases in between. The CDR3 spans 14 residues. The CDR3 DNA reads as TGTGCCAGCAGCCAAGTTGTGACAGAAGTTGACTACACCTTC. Its protein product is CASSQVVTEVDYTF.

The chain employs TRBV29-1 and TRBJ2-2; 10 positions agree with TRBD2. Germline CDR1 and CDR2: SQVTM and ANQGSEA. This CDR3 is 16 amino acids long. V trimming: 6 bases; J trimming: 3 bases; junction bases outside the gene matches: 10. This CDR3 is CSVGRAGGLDTGELFF. DNA of the CDR3: TGCAGCGTAGGTCGAGCGGGGGGGCTAGACACCGGGGAGCTGTTTTTT.

The rearrangement links TRBV6-5 to TRBJ2-1; 8 bases align to TRBD1. The ends lost 7 bases at V and 5 bases at J; junction bases unmatched: 10. Germline V lookup: CDR1 MNHEY, CDR2 SVGAGI. The CDR3 has 15 residues. DNA for the CDR3: TGTGCCAGCACCAAGCCGGGGACAGGAAACAATGAGCAGTTCTTC. The encoded protein is CASTKPGTGNNEQFF.

This chain connects TRBV11-2 to TRBJ2-5, with D perhaps matching TRBD1 (6 bases). The CDR3 runs to 15 residues. Germline values: CDR1 SGHAT, CDR2 FQNNGV. Trimming cost V 1 base and J 5 bases, with 14 bases left between them. CDR3 in DNA: TGTGCCAGCAGCTTAGTAGCAGGGGCTTCGGAGACCCAGTACTTC. Its protein is CASSLVAGASETQYF.

This clone occurred once. This chain joins TRBV7-2 and TRBJ2-5; 10 bases fit TRBD1. This CDR3 has 18 amino acids. The J segment lost 4 bases and the V segment lost 3 bases, leaving 14 bases of the junction unmatched. The germline gives CDR1 SGHTA, CDR2 FQGNSA. The CDR3 protein is CASSFPRDRGTLGETQYF. Written as DNA, the CDR3 is TGTGCCAGCAGCTTTCCCCGGGACAGGGGAACGTTAGGAGAGACCCAGTACTTC.